These 11 T cell receptor beta chains share one sample of origin, sequenced in a study of blood T cell repertoires in COVID-19. Repertoires were generated with immunoSEQ multiplex PCR, while TCRdb's copy carries only in-frame clones and drops some. Of around 170,000 clones in the sample, about 87% are singletons; the top ten hold roughly 24%. The sequenced material came from peripheral blood. The receptors here all came from a man aged 55 to 70 with acute or convalescent COVID-19.

The chain recombines TRBV6-5 with TRBJ1-2; D perhaps matches TRBD1 (6 bases). CDR3 length: 14 residues. V lost 0 bases, J lost 6 bases, and 11 bases lay in between. Germline loops: CDR1 MNHEY, CDR2 SVGAGI. Here the CDR3 reads CASSYSRAGDGYTF. For the CDR3, the DNA is TGTGCCAGCAGTTACTCGAGGGCAGGGGATGGCTACACCTTC.

This chain connects TRBV7-8 to TRBJ1-2; TRBD1 is a possible D gene (6 bases). The V end lost 3 bases, the J end lost 2 bases, and 10 bases lay between the germline ends. The CDR3 runs to 14 residues. Germline V CDR1 and CDR2: SGHVS, FQNEAQ. CDR3 in DNA: TGTGCCAGCAGCTTTGGACAGAACAACTATGGCTACACCTTC. It yields the protein CASSFGQNNYGYTF.

V is TRBV27 and J is TRBJ1-1; D might be TRBD1 (6 bases). The CDR3 is 14 residues long. Trimming shortened V by 6 bases and J by 4 bases, and 15 bases separated the two germline ends. Germline CDR1 reads MNHEY; CDR2 reads SMNVEV (reference sequence). CDR3 in DNA: TGTGCCAGCAGCCCTGCGGGGGCGTCCACTGAAGCTTTCTTT. Translated: CASSPAGASTEAFF.

The gene calls are TRBV19 and TRBJ1-2; 8 bases line up with TRBD1. Trimming at V came to 10 bases and at J to 4 bases, leaving 5 bases not matched to a gene. CDR1 is LNHDA and CDR2 is SQIVND in the germline V gene (reference sequence). CDR3 length equals 12 residues. In nucleotides, the CDR3 is TGTGCCACTGCGGACAGGGCCTATGGCTACACCTTC. Its translation: CATADRAYGYTF.

The chain employs TRBV6-5 and TRBJ2-7; 8 nucleotides agree with TRBD1. The CDR3 has 14 amino acids. The germline V gene has CDR1 MNHEY and CDR2 SVGAGI. The V and J ends lost 6 bases and 3 bases, in that order; junction bases with no gene match: 7. The CDR3 region has the DNA TGTGCCAGCAGGAGAGCAGGGGGCCTCTACGAGCAGTACGTC. It yields the protein CASRRAGGLYEQYV.

The chain carries TRBV5-6 and TRBJ1-2, with TRBD1 matching 9 bases. Per germline, CDR1 SGHDT and CDR2 YYEEEE. The CDR3 covers 15 residues. V lost 0 bases, J lost 8 bases, and 8 bases stayed unmatched. CDR3 region: CASSLAWTGVWGYTF. The DNA of the CDR3 is TGTGCCAGCAGCTTGGCTTGGACAGGGGTTTGGGGCTACACCTTC.

The V gene is TRBV5-1, the J gene TRBJ2-7, with 7 bases aligning to TRBD1. Germline V gene data show CDR1 as SGHRS and CDR2 as YFSETQ. CDR3 length: 15 residues. With V trimmed by 4 bases and J by 5 bases, 12 bases remained unmatched. CDR3 sequence reads: CASSLTGSNLHEQYV. For the CDR3, the DNA is TGCGCCAGCAGCCTGACAGGGTCGAATTTGCACGAGCAGTACGTC.

This chain connects TRBV18 to TRBJ2-7; no firm D call. The CDR3 has 14 amino acids. V gave up 5 bases and J gave up 5 bases, with 16 bases separating them. The germline V gene has CDR1 KGHSH and CDR2 LQKENI. Written as DNA, the CDR3 is TGTGCCAGCTCATCCGGTCTGGTTTCAAACGAGCAGTACTTC. Its protein is CASSSGLVSNEQYF.

The chain combines TRBV5-5 with TRBJ1-1; tentatively, D is TRBD1 (6 bases). There are 17 residues in the CDR3. V dropped 3 bases and J dropped 1 base, with 19 bases sitting between them. Germline CDR1 is SGHKS and CDR2 is YYEKEE (reference sequence). The CDR3 loop is CASSSHPLGGSNTEAFF. CDR3 DNA sequence: TGTGCCAGCAGCTCCCATCCGTTAGGGGGATCGAACACTGAAGCTTTCTTT. The whole variable domain, filled in from reference TRBV5-5 and TRBJ1-1, reads DAGVTQSPTHLIKTRGQQVTLRCSPISGHKSVSWYQQVLGQGPQFIFQYYEKEERGRGNFPDRFSARQFPNYSSELNVNALLLGDSALYLCASSSHPLGGSNTEAFFGQGTRLTVV.

The chain combines TRBV12-5 with TRBJ1-2; D ambiguous. The CDR3 consists of 13 residues. Trimming took 3 bases from V and 2 from J, leaving 7 bases between them. Germline CDR1 LGHNT, CDR2 FRNRAP. The chain's CDR3 is CASGFPLNYGYTF. In DNA, the CDR3 is TGTGCTAGTGGTTTCCCCCTCAACTATGGCTACACCTTC.

V and J are TRBV6-5 and TRBJ1-1, with a tentative D call TRBD1 (6 bases). The germline V gene has CDR1 MNHEY and CDR2 SVGAGI. V was shortened by 6 bases and J by 6 bases, with 17 bases between the two germline ends. The length of the CDR3 is 14 residues. The CDR3 reads CASSRGGLTAEAFF. The CDR3 bases are TGTGCCAGCAGCAGGGGAGGGTTGACCGCTGAAGCTTTCTTT.